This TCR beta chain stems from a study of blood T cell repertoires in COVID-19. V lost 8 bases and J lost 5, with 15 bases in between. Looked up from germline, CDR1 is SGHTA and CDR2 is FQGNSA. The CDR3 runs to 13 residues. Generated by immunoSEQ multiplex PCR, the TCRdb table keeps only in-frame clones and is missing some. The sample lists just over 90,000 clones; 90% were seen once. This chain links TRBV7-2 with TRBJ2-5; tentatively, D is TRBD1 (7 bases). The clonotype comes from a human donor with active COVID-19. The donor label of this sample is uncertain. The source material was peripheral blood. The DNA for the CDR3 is TGTGCCAGCCAGGACAGGAGGGCGGAGACCCAGTACTTC. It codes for CASQDRRAETQYF.